The sequence of this T cell receptor beta chain was determined in a study of spatial heterogeneity in lung cancer. Findings and caveats of the study: Relative to follow-up, resection was when ubiquitous expanded tumor TCRs appeared more in blood.

This sample's time point: sample taken at primary tumor resection. Tumor, nontumor lung or frozen PBMC supplied whole RNA that was sequenced unsorted. This clonotype was counted many times. Its matching antigen is unknown. The CDR3 sequence is 15 residues long. Germline CDR1 and CDR2: SGHRS and YFSETQ. The ends were cut back, 2 bases at V and 2 bases at J, with 13 bases in the middle. On each TCR cDNA molecule, a unique molecular identifier was present. MiXCR, applied by TCRdb to the 5' RACE reads, yields one record per CDR3 protein. The sample shows tens of thousands of distinct CDR3 sequences, around 5.2% of them seen only once.

This chain joins TRBV5-1 and TRBJ1-1; maybe TRBD1 (6 bases). The sequenced sample was PBMCs, obtained at surgery. The sequence came from a female donor with early-stage non-small cell lung cancer. The CDR3 DNA follows: TGCGCCAGCAGCTTAGGACAGCTATTTAACACTGAAGCTTTCTTT. It specifies CASSLGQLFNTEAFF.